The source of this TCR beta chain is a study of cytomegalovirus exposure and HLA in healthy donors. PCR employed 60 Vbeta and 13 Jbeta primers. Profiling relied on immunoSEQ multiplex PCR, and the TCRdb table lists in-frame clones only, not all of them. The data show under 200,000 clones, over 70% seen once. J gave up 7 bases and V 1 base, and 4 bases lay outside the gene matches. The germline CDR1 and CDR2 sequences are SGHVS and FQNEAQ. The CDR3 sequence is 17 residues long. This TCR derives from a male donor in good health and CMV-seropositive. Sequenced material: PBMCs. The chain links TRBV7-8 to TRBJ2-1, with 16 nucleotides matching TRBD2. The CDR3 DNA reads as TGTGCCAGCAGCTTAGGGGGGACTAGCGGGGGGGTAAATGAGCAGTTCTTC. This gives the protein CASSLGGTSGGVNEQFF. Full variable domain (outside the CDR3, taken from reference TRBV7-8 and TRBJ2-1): GAGVSQSPRYKVAKRGQDVALRCDPISGHVSLFWYQQALGQGPEFLTYFQNEAQLDKSGLPSDRFFAERPEGSVSTLKIQRTQQEDSAVYLCASSLGGTSGGVNEQFFGPGTRLTVL.